Below, 21 T cell receptor beta chains from the same sample are listed, as sequenced in a study of CD8+ T cells in alopecia areata. It was cDNA, reverse transcribed from extracted RNA, that served as the sequencing template. The method was immunoSEQ multiplex PCR; TCRdb's version includes in-frame clones alone and lacks a portion of them. The sample has 200,000 to 250,000 clones, about 56% seen once. The sample consisted of CD8+ T cells sorted from blood. Source of these receptors: a human donor in good health.

This clone was seen many times. Different DNA sequences within this sample yield the same CDR3. The rearrangement uses TRBV7-9 and TRBJ2-7, with no clear D. V was clipped by 3 bases and J by 4 bases, with 7 bases between them. The germline V gene encodes CDR1 SEHNR and CDR2 FQNEAQ (reference sequence). The CDR3 runs to 12 residues. CDR3 in DNA: TGTGCCAGCAGCTTGATCGGGTACGAGCAGTACTTC. This translates into CASSLIGYEQYF.

This clone was counted once. The genes are TRBV27 and TRBJ1-2, with D possibly being TRBD1 (5 bases). Germline CDR1 reads MNHEY; CDR2 reads SMNVEV (reference sequence). V shed 8 bases and J shed 4 bases, with 8 bases lying between them. The CDR3 runs 11 residues. In nucleotides, the CDR3 is TGTGCCAGCCGGGGCGCCTATGGCTACACCTTC. Translating gives CASRGAYGYTF.

The chain couples TRBV25-1 to TRBJ2-2; the D gene is possibly TRBD1 (5 bases). CDR3 length: 13 amino acids. Germline V gives CDR1 MGHDK, CDR2 SYGVNS. Trimming removed 4 bases at V and 5 bases at J, with 8 bases between. DNA for the CDR3: TGTGCCAGCAGTGCAGGGATTACCGGGGAGCTGTTTTTT. This gives the protein CASSAGITGELFF. The full variable domain, its missing parts supplied by reference TRBV25-1 and TRBJ2-2, is EADIYQTPRYLVIGTGKKITLECSQTMGHDKMYWYQQDPGMELHLIHYSYGVNSTEKGDLSSESTVSRIRTEHFPLTLESARPSHTSQYLCASSAGITGELFFGEGSRLTVL.

This sequence joins TRBV9 and TRBJ2-7, with TRBD2 identical over 7 bases. With 4 bases clipped from V and 3 bases from J, the junction kept 4 bases outside the gene matches. Per germline, CDR1 SGDLS and CDR2 YYNGEE. The length of the CDR3 is 13 residues. The CDR3 coding sequence is TGTGCCAGCAGCCCCAGCGGGATCTACGAGCAGTACTTC. Translated: CASSPSGIYEQYF.

In this sample, this clone turned up a few times. The J gene is TRBJ1-2, the V gene TRBV11-2, with 9 bases fitting TRBD1. Looked up from germline, CDR1 is SGHAT and CDR2 is FQNNGV. This CDR3 region has 14 residues. The V gene end was trimmed by 0 bases and the J gene end by 8 bases; junction bases not matched to a gene: 4. Here the CDR3 reads CASSLEQGARGYTF. As DNA, the CDR3 is TGTGCCAGCAGCTTAGAACAGGGGGCGAGGGGCTACACCTTC.

V usage is TRBV5-6 and J usage is TRBJ1-2; a possible D gene is TRBD1 (6 bases). V was pared by 4 bases and J by 2 bases, with 18 bases between. The CDR3 sequence is 16 residues long. Germline V gene sequence: CDR1 SGHDT, CDR2 YYEEEE. Here the CDR3 DNA reads TGTGCCAGCAGCACCTCCGCGACAGGACTGAACTATGGCTACACCTTC. Encoded protein: CASSTSATGLNYGYTF.

The rearrangement uses TRBV15 and TRBJ2-5; D perhaps matches TRBD1 (6 bases). Trimming cost V 6 bases and J 7 bases, with 18 bases left between them. The CDR3 consists of 14 residues. Germline lookup yields CDR1 LNHNV and CDR2 YYDKDF (reference sequence). CDR3 amino acids: CATSRKGEVATQYF. The CDR3 nucleotides read TGTGCCACCAGTAGAAAGGGGGAAGTCGCGACCCAGTACTTC.

This chain uses TRBV14 with TRBJ2-7; D unclear. This CDR3 region has 12 residues. CDR1 and CDR2 from the germline V gene are SGHDN and FVKESK. The V gene lost 1 base and the J gene lost 3 bases, with 4 bases spanning the gap. As DNA, the CDR3 is TGTGCCAGCAGCCAAGCTAGCTACGAGCAGTACTTC. This gives the protein CASSQASYEQYF.

This clone showed up just a few times. V and J are TRBV5-1 and TRBJ2-3; D unresolved. V dropped 0 bases and J dropped 5 bases, with 4 bases sitting between them. Germline values: CDR1 SGHRS, CDR2 YFSETQ. This CDR3 has 12 residues. CDR3: CASSLDVDTQYF. The CDR3 DNA reads TGCGCCAGCAGCTTGGACGTAGATACGCAGTATTTT.

This clone was seen more than once but under ten times. The chain combines TRBV30 with TRBJ1-1; the D is unclear. This CDR3 comprises 14 residues. Germline V gene lookup returns CDR1 GTSNPN and CDR2 SVGIG (reference sequence). V was trimmed by 0 bases and J by 1 base, leaving 9 bases between them. The CDR3 loop is CAWSVGSGNTEAFF. The CDR3 nucleotides are TGTGCCTGGAGTGTTGGGTCAGGGAACACTGAAGCTTTCTTT.

The V and J genes are TRBV5-1 and TRBJ1-1; D gene ambiguous. Between the trimmed V and J ends, which lost 3 bases and 6 bases, there was a span of 12 bases. This CDR3 contains 13 residues. CDR1 and CDR2 (germline): SGHRS, YFSETQ. The CDR3 bases are TGCGCCAGCAGCTGGGCCAGTGTTTCTGAAGCTTTCTTT. Amino acids: CASSWASVSEAFF. Variable domain in full (rest from reference TRBV5-1 and TRBJ1-1): KAGVTQTPRYLIKTRGQQVTLSCSPISGHRSVSWYQQTPGQGLQFLFEYFSETQRNKGNFPGRFSGRQFSNSRSEMNVSTLELGDSALYLCASSWASVSEAFFGQGTRLTVV.

The genes are TRBV6-5 and TRBJ2-5; 11 nucleotides line up with TRBD2. With 8 bases clipped from V and 2 bases from J, the junction kept 4 bases outside the gene matches. This CDR3 is 14 amino acids long. The germline V gene has CDR1 MNHEY and CDR2 SVGAGI. Here the CDR3 DNA reads TGTGCCAGCGGGGTAGCGGGGGGGCAAGAGACCCAGTACTTC. This encodes CASGVAGGQETQYF.

The V call is TRBV9, the J call TRBJ1-1; D not certain. The CDR3 runs 12 residues. Trimming removed 3 bases at V and 7 bases at J, with 10 bases between. The germline gives CDR1 SGDLS, CDR2 YYNGEE. The CDR3 loop reads CASSAWSSEAFF. The CDR3, as DNA: TGTGCCAGCAGCGCGTGGAGCAGTGAAGCTTTCTTT. The whole variable domain, filled in from reference TRBV9 and TRBJ1-1, reads DSGVTQTPKHLITATGQRVTLRCSPRSGDLSVYWYQQSLDQGLQFLIQYYNGEERAKGNILERFSAQQFPDLHSELNLSSLELGDSALYFCASSAWSSEAFFGQGTRLTVV.

The V call is TRBV30, the J call TRBJ1-2, with a tentative D call TRBD1 (6 bases). V gave up 7 bases and J gave up 7 bases, with 13 bases separating them. This CDR3 contains 11 residues. The germline V gene has CDR1 GTSNPN and CDR2 SVGIG (reference sequence). CDR3 region: CAFFRGSGYTF. The CDR3 nucleotides are TGTGCCTTTTTCAGGGGCTCTGGCTACACCTTC.

This chain joins TRBV4-1 and TRBJ2-5; D perhaps matches TRBD2 (6 bases). Germline V gives CDR1 MGHRA, CDR2 YSYEKL. This CDR3 region has 15 residues. The ends were cut back, 1 base at V and 1 base at J, with 10 bases in the middle. The CDR3 region has the DNA TGCGCCAGCAGCCAAGTTGGCGGGGCCCAAGAGACCCAGTACTTC. Amino acids: CASSQVGGAQETQYF.

In nucleotides, the CDR3 is TGCAGCGTTGTCTGGGGGAGTGAGCAGTTCTTC. Encoded protein: CSVVWGSEQFF. J is TRBJ2-1 and V is TRBV29-1; D might be TRBD1 or TRBD2, each matching 5 bases. CDR3 length: 11 amino acids. Trimming pared 4 bases from V and 9 bases from J, leaving 10 bases between. Per the germline V gene, CDR1 is SQVTM and CDR2 is ANQGSEA.

The chain joins TRBV13 to TRBJ1-2; D not resolved. Trimming stripped 1 base from V and 2 bases from J, with 5 bases between. The CDR3 loop spans 13 amino acids. Germline V gives CDR1 PRHDT, CDR2 FYEKMQ (reference sequence). This CDR3 is CASSLDSNYGYTF. The DNA of the CDR3 is TGTGCCAGCAGCTTAGACAGCAACTATGGCTACACCTTC.

The chain has TRBV30 and TRBJ1-5, with 7 bases that match TRBD1. The germline V gene has CDR1 GTSNPN and CDR2 SVGIG (reference sequence). The CDR3 is 17 amino acids. Losses at the gene ends were 2 bases for V and 2 bases for J; bases not matched to a gene: 12. Here the CDR3 DNA reads TGTGCCTGGAGTCCCCCCGACAGGGTTTATGGCAATCAGCCCCAGCATTTT. As protein: CAWSPPDRVYGNQPQHF.

This chain joins TRBV10-3 and TRBJ1-2; D is unclear. Germline CDR1 reads ENHRY; CDR2 reads SYGVKD. This CDR3 is 14 amino acids long. V was shortened by 9 bases and J by 4 bases, with 18 bases between the two germline ends. The CDR3 here is CAIEPIWQVYGYTF. The CDR3 DNA reads TGTGCCATTGAACCCATATGGCAGGTCTATGGCTACACCTTC.

This clone was counted between two and nine times. The chain employs TRBV7-7 and TRBJ1-2; 9 bases align to TRBD1. V was clipped by 5 bases and J by 13 bases; unmatched bases: 14. Germline CDR1 SSHAT, CDR2 FNYEAQ (reference sequence). There are 14 residues in the CDR3. The CDR3 DNA follows: TGTGCCAGCAGCCACAAACCCGTCGGGGACAGGGTCACCTTC. Its translation: CASSHKPVGDRVTF.

The chain has TRBV5-1 and TRBJ2-5; no reliable D call. Germline V gene lookup returns CDR1 SGHRS and CDR2 YFSETQ. V was trimmed by 3 bases and J by 7 bases, leaving 16 bases between them. The CDR3 contains 14 residues. The chain's CDR3 is CASSSTWGSGTQYF. CDR3 nucleotides: TGCGCCAGCAGCTCGACTTGGGGATCGGGGACCCAGTACTTC.